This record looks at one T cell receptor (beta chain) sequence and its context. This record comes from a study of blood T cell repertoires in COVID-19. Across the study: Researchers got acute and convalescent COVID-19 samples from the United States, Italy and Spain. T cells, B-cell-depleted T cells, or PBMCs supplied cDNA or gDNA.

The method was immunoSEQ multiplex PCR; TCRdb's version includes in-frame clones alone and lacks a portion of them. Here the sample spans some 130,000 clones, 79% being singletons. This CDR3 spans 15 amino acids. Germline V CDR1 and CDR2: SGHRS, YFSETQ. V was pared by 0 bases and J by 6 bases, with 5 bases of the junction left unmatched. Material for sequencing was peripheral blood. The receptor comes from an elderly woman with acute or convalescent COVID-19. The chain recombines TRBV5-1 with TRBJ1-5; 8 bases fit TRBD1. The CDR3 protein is CASSLGGQGGQPQHF. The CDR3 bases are TGCGCCAGCAGCTTGGGTGGACAGGGTGGTCAGCCCCAGCATTTT.